Sequencing of this T cell receptor (beta chain) was carried out in a study of monozygotic twins with inflammatory bowel disease. TCRalpha and TCRbeta cDNA underwent two nested PCRs of around 15 and 10 cycles. TCRdb reanalyzed the 5' RACE reads, giving one entry per CDR3 protein sequence and no DNA. This sample carries around 200,000 distinct CDR3 sequences, with roughly 1.5% going to the ten biggest clones. The CDR3 extends over 11 amino acids. Germline V gene sequence: CDR1 MDHEN, CDR2 SYDVKM. V and J are TRBV28 and TRBJ1-1; lacking DNA, the TRBD1 call made by TCRdb goes unchecked. The sequence was collected from a human donor with ulcerative colitis or Crohn's disease, or a healthy co-twin of an affected twin (not recorded which). Material for sequencing was blood. CDR3 region: CAIRGQGEAFF.